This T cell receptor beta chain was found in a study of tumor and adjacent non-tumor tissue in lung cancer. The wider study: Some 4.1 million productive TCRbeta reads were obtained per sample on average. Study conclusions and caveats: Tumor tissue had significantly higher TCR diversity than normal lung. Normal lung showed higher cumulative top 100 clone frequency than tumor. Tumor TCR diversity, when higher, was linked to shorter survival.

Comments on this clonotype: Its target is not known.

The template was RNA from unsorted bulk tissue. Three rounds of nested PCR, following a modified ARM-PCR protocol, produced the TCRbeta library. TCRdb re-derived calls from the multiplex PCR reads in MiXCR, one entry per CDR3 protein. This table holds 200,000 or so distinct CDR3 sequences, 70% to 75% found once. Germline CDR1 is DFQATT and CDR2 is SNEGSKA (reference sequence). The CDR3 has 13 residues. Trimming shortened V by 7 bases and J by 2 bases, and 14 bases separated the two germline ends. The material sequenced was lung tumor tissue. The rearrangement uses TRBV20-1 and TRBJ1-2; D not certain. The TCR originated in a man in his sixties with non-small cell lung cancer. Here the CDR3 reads CSDSDKGNYGYTF. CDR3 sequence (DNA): TGCAGTGATAGCGACAAGGGAAACTATGGCTACACCTTC.